This TCR beta chain was profiled in a study of beta chain features in type 1 diabetes. The whole isolated RNA underwent reverse transcription, so sequencing captured expressed TCRB transcripts. The table came from immunoSEQ multiplex PCR; TCRdb's copy has only in-frame clones and leaves some out. The repertoire consists of 300,000 to 350,000 clones, with roughly 14% occurring once and the leading ten covering roughly 0.016%. Each donor gave one heparinised blood draw averaging roughly 120 mL. Findings and caveats of the study: Whatever favoring of shorter templates PCR might show would apply equally to patients and controls. Shortening of TCRB CDR3s, moderate but significant, appeared in all four CD4+ subsets of Type 1 diabetes patients.

To note about this clone: Its antigen is not identified.

The receptor's source is a woman between 18 and 29 years old with type 1 diabetes. Material: naive CD4+ T cells from blood.

CDR3 coding DNA: TGTGCCACCAGCATAAGATACAGTTACAATGAGCAGTTCTTC. Residues: CATSIRYSYNEQFF. The gene calls are TRBV15 and TRBJ2-1; no reliable D call. CDR1 is LNHNV and CDR2 is YYDKDF in the germline V gene (reference sequence). The CDR3 consists of 14 residues. Trimming cost V 4 bases and J 4 bases, with 11 bases left between them.